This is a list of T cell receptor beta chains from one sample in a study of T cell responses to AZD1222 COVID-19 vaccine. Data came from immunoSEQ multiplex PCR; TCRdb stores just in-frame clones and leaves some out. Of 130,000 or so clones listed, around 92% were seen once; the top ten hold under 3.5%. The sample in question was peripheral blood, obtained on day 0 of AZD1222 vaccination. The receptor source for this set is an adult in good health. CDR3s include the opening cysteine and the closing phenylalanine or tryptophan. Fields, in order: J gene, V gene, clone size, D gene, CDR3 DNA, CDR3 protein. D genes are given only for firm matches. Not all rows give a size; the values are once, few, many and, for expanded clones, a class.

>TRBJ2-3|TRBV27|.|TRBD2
TGTGCCAGCAGTTTATTCCCCCCAGCGGGAGGTCTTCCTCACGGCACAGATACGCAGTATTTT
CASSLFPPAGGLPHGTDTQYF
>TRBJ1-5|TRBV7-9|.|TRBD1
TGTGCCAGCAGCTTGGGGACAGGGGGCTTTAATCAGCCCCAGCATTTT
CASSLGTGGFNQPQHF
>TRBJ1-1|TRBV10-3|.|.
TGTGCCATCAGTGAGTGGGAGGTTTCGCACTCTGAAGCTTTCTTT
CAISEWEVSHSEAFF
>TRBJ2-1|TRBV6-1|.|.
TGTGCCAGCAGTGAAACGTACCCTACAATGAGCGAGCAGTTCTTC
CASSETYPTMSEQFF
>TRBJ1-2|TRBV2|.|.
TGTGCCAGCAGTGAAGGGGCTCTCCTCCGGTACTATGGCTACACCTTC
CASSEGALLRYYGYTF
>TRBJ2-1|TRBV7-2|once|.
TGTGCCAGCAGCTTAACGAGCTCCTACAATGAGCAGTTCTTC
CASSLTSSYNEQFF
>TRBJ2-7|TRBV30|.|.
TGTGCCTGGAGCCGCAAGGGGCCCTCCTACGAGCAGTACTTC
CAWSRKGPSYEQYF
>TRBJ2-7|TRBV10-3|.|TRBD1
TGTGCCATCAGTGTAGGGACAGAGGTTTCCTACGAGCAGTACTTC
CAISVGTEVSYEQYF
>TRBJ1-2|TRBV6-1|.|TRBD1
TGTGCCAGCAGTGAAGCGCTCGGGACAGCGTATGGCTACACCTTC
CASSEALGTAYGYTF
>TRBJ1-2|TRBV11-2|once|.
TGTGCCAGCAGCTTAGATAGGCTATATGGCTACACCTTC
CASSLDRLYGYTF
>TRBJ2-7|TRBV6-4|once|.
TGTGCCAGCAGTGAATGGGCTGGCAGCTCCTACGAGCAGTACTTC
CASSEWAGSSYEQYF
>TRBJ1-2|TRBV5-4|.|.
TGTGCCAGCAGCTTAGGGGGAGGAGGCTACACCTTC
CASSLGGGGYTF
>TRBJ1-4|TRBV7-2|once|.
TGTGCCAGCAGCTTAGCGTTCAGTAATGAAAAACTGTTTTTT
CASSLAFSNEKLFF
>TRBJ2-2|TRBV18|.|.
TGTGCCAGCTCTCTGGGACGGGTCCGGAGTGCGAACACCGGGGAGCTGTTTTTT
CASSLGRVRSANTGELFF
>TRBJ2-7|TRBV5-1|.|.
TGCGCCAGCAGCTCGTGGACCTACGAGCAGTACTTC
CASSSWTYEQYF
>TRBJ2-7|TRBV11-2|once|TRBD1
TGTGCCAGCAGCCTGCACCGGGACAGGGGGCACTTC
CASSLHRDRGHF
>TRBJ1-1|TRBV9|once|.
TGTGCCAGCAGCGCAGACCTCGGGGGCCGCACTGAAGCTTTCTTT
CASSADLGGRTEAFF
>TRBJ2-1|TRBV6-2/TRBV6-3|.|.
TGTGCCAGCAGCCACGAGATATCTATAGAGCAGTTCTTC
CASSHEISIEQFF
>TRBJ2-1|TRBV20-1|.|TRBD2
TGCAGTGCGAGTCATCCAGCGGGAGACAATGAGCAGTTCTTC
CSASHPAGDNEQFF
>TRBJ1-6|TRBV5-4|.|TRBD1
TGTGCCAGCAGCTTAGGGACAGTCAATTCACCCCTCCACTTT
CASSLGTVNSPLHF
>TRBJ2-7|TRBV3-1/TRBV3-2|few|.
TGTGCCAGCAGCCAAATCGGCGGGATGCAAACCTACGAGCAGTACTTC
CASSQIGGMQTYEQYF
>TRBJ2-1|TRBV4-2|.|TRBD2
TGTGCCAGCAGCCCAGATAGCGGGGGGGGTAATGAGCAGTTCTTC
CASSPDSGGGNEQFF
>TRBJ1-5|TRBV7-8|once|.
TGTGCCAGCAGCTCGAGGACTGGCAATCAGCCCCAGCATTTT
CASSSRTGNQPQHF
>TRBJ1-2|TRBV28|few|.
TGTGCCAGCAGTTTCCCCTCCCCCCGGGGGAGCTACACCTTC
CASSFPSPRGSYTF
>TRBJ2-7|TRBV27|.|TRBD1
TGTGCCAGCAGTCCCCAGGGGGTTTCCTACGAGCAGTACTTC
CASSPQGVSYEQYF
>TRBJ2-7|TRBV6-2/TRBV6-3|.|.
TGTGCCAGCAGTGACGGCTACGAGCAGTACTTC
CASSDGYEQYF
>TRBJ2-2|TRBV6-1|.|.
TGTGCCAGCACTAAACTTGAGCACGGGGAGCTGTTTTTT
CASTKLEHGELFF
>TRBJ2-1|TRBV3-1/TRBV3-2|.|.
TGTGCCAGCAGCCAAGAATTCGGGATTTACAATGAGCAGTTCTTC
CASSQEFGIYNEQFF
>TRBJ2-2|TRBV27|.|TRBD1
TGTGCCAGCAGTTTATTGGGACAGGGGCGAAAAACCGGGGAGCTGTTTTTT
CASSLLGQGRKTGELFF
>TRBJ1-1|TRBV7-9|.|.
TGTGCCAGCAGCCCCCCGGGGGGATGGAACACTGAAGCTTTCTTT
CASSPPGGWNTEAFF
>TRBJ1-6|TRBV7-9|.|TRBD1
TGTGCCAGCAGCTCCATGACTCGACAGGGTGATTCACCCCTCCACTTT
CASSSMTRQGDSPLHF